This is a list of T cell receptor beta chains from one sample in a study of cytomegalovirus exposure and HLA in healthy donors. The assay was immunoSEQ multiplex PCR, and TCRdb's table has in-frame clones only and misses some. The data show approximately 200,000 clones, roughly 78% seen once. Specimen: PBMCs. These receptor sequences come from a woman aged 25 to 45 in good health and CMV-seropositive. CDR3s include the opening cysteine and the closing phenylalanine or tryptophan. The D gene is left open where the match is weak. Clone size is not always given. Where it is, it says once, few, many or a class for expanded clones.

v_gene: TRBV6-6; d_gene: NA; j_gene: TRBJ2-7; abundance: NA; CDR3nt: TGTGCCAGCATTGGGCGGGACTTATCCTACGAGCAGTACTTC; CDR3aa: CASIGRDLSYEQYF
v_gene: TRBV6-6; d_gene: NA; j_gene: TRBJ1-1; abundance: few; CDR3nt: TGTGCCAGCAGGACCGGACAGAACACTGAAGCTTTCTTT; CDR3aa: CASRTGQNTEAFF
v_gene: TRBV5-1; d_gene: NA; j_gene: TRBJ2-7; abundance: NA; CDR3nt: TGCGCCAGCAGCTTGGTAGGGGAACGAGGCGAGCAGTACTTC; CDR3aa: CASSLVGERGEQYF
v_gene: TRBV15; d_gene: NA; j_gene: TRBJ1-6; abundance: NA; CDR3nt: TGTGCCACCAGCAGAGGTGGCGGAAACACACCCCTCCACTTT; CDR3aa: CATSRGGGNTPLHF
v_gene: TRBV11-2; d_gene: NA; j_gene: TRBJ1-2; abundance: NA; CDR3nt: TGTGCCAGCAGCTTAGATGGGGCGGCTAACTATGGCTACACCTTC; CDR3aa: CASSLDGAANYGYTF
v_gene: TRBV19; d_gene: TRBD1; j_gene: TRBJ1-2; abundance: NA; CDR3nt: TGTGCCAGTAGAGATGGACAGGACTACTATGGCTACACCTTC; CDR3aa: CASRDGQDYYGYTF
v_gene: TRBV6-5; d_gene: NA; j_gene: TRBJ2-5; abundance: NA; CDR3nt: TGTGCCAGCAGTCAATCAGCGGGCCAGTACTTC; CDR3aa: CASSQSAGQYF
v_gene: TRBV7-2; d_gene: TRBD1; j_gene: TRBJ2-3; abundance: NA; CDR3nt: TGTGCCAGCAGCCAGGACAGGGCTAGCACAGATACGCAGTATTTT; CDR3aa: CASSQDRASTDTQYF
v_gene: TRBV4-1; d_gene: TRBD2; j_gene: TRBJ2-1; abundance: few; CDR3nt: TGCGCCAGCAGCCAAGATGGCCTAGCGGGAGCGGGTTCCTACAATGAGCAGTTCTTC; CDR3aa: CASSQDGLAGAGSYNEQFF
v_gene: TRBV19; d_gene: NA; j_gene: TRBJ1-1; abundance: many; CDR3nt: TGTGCCAGTTCCGGACGGTCTAGCGGTGTTGCTTTCTTT; CDR3aa: CASSGRSSGVAFF
v_gene: TRBV5-4; d_gene: NA; j_gene: TRBJ1-1; abundance: NA; CDR3nt: TGTGCCAGCCACCTCACAGGGAAAACTGAAGCTTTCTTT; CDR3aa: CASHLTGKTEAFF
v_gene: TRBV6-1; d_gene: NA; j_gene: TRBJ1-5; abundance: NA; CDR3nt: TGTGCCAGCAGTGAAGGGGCGCGCAATCAGCCCCAGCATTTT; CDR3aa: CASSEGARNQPQHF
v_gene: TRBV5-8; d_gene: TRBD1; j_gene: TRBJ1-2; abundance: NA; CDR3nt: TGTGCCAGCAGCCTCGGGTACCAGGGGGCGTATGGCTACACCTTC; CDR3aa: CASSLGYQGAYGYTF
v_gene: TRBV19; d_gene: TRBD1; j_gene: TRBJ2-7; abundance: NA; CDR3nt: TGTGCCAGTAGTCGGGACAGCTACGAGCAGTACTTC; CDR3aa: CASSRDSYEQYF
v_gene: TRBV4-2; d_gene: NA; j_gene: TRBJ2-5; abundance: few; CDR3nt: TGTGCCAGCAGCCAAGGGCGGGGCGAGGAGACCCAGTACTTC; CDR3aa: CASSQGRGEETQYF
v_gene: TRBV5-4; d_gene: TRBD2; j_gene: TRBJ2-1; abundance: NA; CDR3nt: TGTGCCAGCAGCACTTTAGCGGGGGATTACAATGAGCAGTTCTTC; CDR3aa: CASSTLAGDYNEQFF
v_gene: TRBV15; d_gene: NA; j_gene: TRBJ2-2; abundance: NA; CDR3nt: TGTGCCACCAGCCAGACAGGGAACACCGGGGAGCTGTTTTTT; CDR3aa: CATSQTGNTGELFF
v_gene: TRBV7-9; d_gene: NA; j_gene: TRBJ2-1; abundance: NA; CDR3nt: TGTGCCAGCAGCTCGACATTAGCGGTTTATAATGAGCAGTTCTTC; CDR3aa: CASSSTLAVYNEQFF
v_gene: TRBV9; d_gene: NA; j_gene: TRBJ1-1; abundance: NA; CDR3nt: TGTGCCAGCAGCGTCCTGGATGACAGAAACACTGAAGCTTTCTTT; CDR3aa: CASSVLDDRNTEAFF
v_gene: TRBV7-9; d_gene: NA; j_gene: TRBJ1-5; abundance: few; CDR3nt: TGTGCCAGCAGCTTAGAGCAGGTGTATAGCAATCAGCCCCAGCATTTT; CDR3aa: CASSLEQVYSNQPQHF
v_gene: TRBV10-3; d_gene: TRBD2; j_gene: TRBJ2-1; abundance: NA; CDR3nt: TGTGCCATCGGACTTACTAGCGGGGGGTTGACCTACAATGAGCAGTTCTTC; CDR3aa: CAIGLTSGGLTYNEQFF